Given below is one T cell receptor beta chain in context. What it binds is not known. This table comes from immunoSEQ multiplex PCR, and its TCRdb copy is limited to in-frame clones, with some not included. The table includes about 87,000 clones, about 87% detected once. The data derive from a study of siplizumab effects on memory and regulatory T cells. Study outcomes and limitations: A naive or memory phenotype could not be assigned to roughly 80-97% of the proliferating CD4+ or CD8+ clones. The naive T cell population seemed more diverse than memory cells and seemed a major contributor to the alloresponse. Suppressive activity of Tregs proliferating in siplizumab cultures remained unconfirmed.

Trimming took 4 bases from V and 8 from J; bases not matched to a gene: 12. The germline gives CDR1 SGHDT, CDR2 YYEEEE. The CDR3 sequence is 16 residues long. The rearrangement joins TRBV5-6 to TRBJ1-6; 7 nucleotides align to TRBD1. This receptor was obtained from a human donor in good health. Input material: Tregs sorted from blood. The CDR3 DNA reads TGTGCCAGCAGCGCGGGGACAGAACCTGCATATTCACCCCTCCACTTT. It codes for CASSAGTEPAYSPLHF.